A single sample is the source of the 10 T cell receptor beta chains below, sequenced in a study of radiotherapy plus CTLA-4 blockade in lung cancer. Here immunoSEQ multiplex PCR was the method, and the copy in TCRdb shows in-frame clones only, minus some. The table lists about 80,000 clones, around 88% of them singletons. The sample consisted of peripheral blood, taken from a patient treated with radiotherapy plus ipilimumab. The receptors were sampled from a human donor with non-small cell lung cancer who had a partial response to radiotherapy plus ipilimumab.

The gene calls are TRBV11-2 and TRBJ1-5, with 9 bases lining up with TRBD1. CDR1 SGHAT and CDR2 FQNNGV come from the germline V gene. V shed 5 bases and J 1 base; nucleotides not matched to a gene: 6. This CDR3 is built from 16 residues. The CDR3 loop is CASSENRGPSNQPQHF. Here the CDR3 DNA reads TGTGCCAGCAGCGAAAACAGGGGGCCAAGCAATCAGCCCCAGCATTTT.

The CDR3 loop reads CASRRTGSAYGYTF. The CDR3 nucleotides are TGTGCCAGTAGGAGGACAGGGAGTGCGTATGGCTACACCTTC. The rearrangement links TRBV19 to TRBJ1-2, with 8 bases matching TRBD1. V lost 6 bases, J lost 5 bases, and 8 bases stayed unmatched. CDR1 LNHDA and CDR2 SQIVND come from the germline V gene (reference sequence). The CDR3 is 14 amino acids.

The V and J genes are TRBV5-5 and TRBJ1-5, with 10 bases that match TRBD1. Germline CDR1 reads SGHKS; CDR2 reads YYEKEE (reference sequence). Trimming took 4 bases from V and 2 from J; bases not matched to a gene: 6. The CDR3 is 16 amino acids. Here the CDR3 reads CASSAGQGEGNQPQHF. CDR3 DNA sequence: TGTGCCAGCAGCGCTGGACAGGGGGAAGGCAATCAGCCCCAGCATTTT.

This chain joins TRBV4-1 and TRBJ1-6; TRBD1 might be the D (6 bases). Germline CDR1 is MGHRA and CDR2 is YSYEKL. This CDR3 is 15 amino acids long. The V end was cut by 1 base, the J end by 9 bases, with 13 bases between. The CDR3 sequence: CASSQGGGQGSPLHF. DNA for the CDR3: TGCGCCAGCAGCCAAGGGGGGGGGCAGGGTTCACCCCTCCACTTT.

The CDR3 nucleotides are TGTGCCAGCAGCCCGACTAGCGGGAGGGTGTTCTTC. This sequence encodes CASSPTSGRVFF. The genes are TRBV14 and TRBJ2-1; 14 nucleotides align to TRBD2. In germline, CDR1 is SGHDN, CDR2 FVKESK. Trimming at V came to 4 bases and at J to 15 bases, leaving 2 bases not matched to a gene. CDR3 length: 12 residues.

The chain links TRBV6-1 to TRBJ1-5; D gene ambiguous. V lost 8 bases to trimming and J lost 4 bases, with 12 bases between them. Germline values: CDR1 MNHNS, CDR2 SASEGT. This CDR3 comprises 13 residues. The CDR3, as DNA: TGTGCCAGCCAGATAAACAATAATCAGCCCCAGCATTTT. Protein sequence: CASQINNNQPQHF.

The chain uses TRBV6-6 and TRBJ2-1; maybe TRBD2 (6 bases). V lost 5 bases to trimming and J lost 10 bases, with 18 bases between them. Germline V lookup: CDR1 MNHNY, CDR2 SVGAGI (reference sequence). The CDR3 consists of 14 residues. CDR3 in DNA: TGTGCCAGCAGTCCACCGGGACTTTCGGGGGAGCAGTTCTTC. Its translation is CASSPPGLSGEQFF.

V and J are TRBV6-1 and TRBJ1-2; 7 nucleotides align to TRBD1. The V gene's germline CDR1 is MNHNS and CDR2 SASEGT. V lost 2 bases, J lost 6 bases, and 3 bases stayed unmatched. The CDR3 is 13 amino acids. The CDR3 spells CASSESRGNGYTF. The CDR3 nucleotides read TGTGCCAGCAGTGAATCCAGGGGGAATGGCTACACCTTC.

This sequence joins TRBV13 and TRBJ2-3; weak D call: TRBD1 (7 bases). This CDR3 has 17 residues. Trimming pared 2 bases from V and 6 bases from J, leaving 21 bases between. Germline assignment: CDR1 PRHDT and CDR2 FYEKMQ (reference sequence). The CDR3 nucleotides read TGTGCCAGCAGCTTATCGGGCAGGGGGGTTCACGGGGATACGCAGTATTTT. This codes for CASSLSGRGVHGDTQYF. The full variable domain, rest sourced from reference TRBV13 and TRBJ2-3, is AAGVIQSPRHLIKEKRETATLKCYPIPRHDTVYWYQQGPGQDPQFLISFYEKMQSDKGSIPDRFSAQQFSDYHSELNMSSLELGDSALYFCASSLSGRGVHGDTQYFGPGTRLTVL.

V gene TRBV19 combines with J gene TRBJ2-5, with 7 positions matching TRBD2. Germline V gene sequence: CDR1 LNHDA, CDR2 SQIVND (reference sequence). With 6 bases clipped from V and 3 bases from J, the junction kept 4 bases outside the gene matches. The CDR3 spans 13 residues. The CDR3 reads CASSSLAEETQYF. In nucleotides, the CDR3 is TGTGCCAGTAGCTCGCTAGCGGAAGAGACCCAGTACTTC.